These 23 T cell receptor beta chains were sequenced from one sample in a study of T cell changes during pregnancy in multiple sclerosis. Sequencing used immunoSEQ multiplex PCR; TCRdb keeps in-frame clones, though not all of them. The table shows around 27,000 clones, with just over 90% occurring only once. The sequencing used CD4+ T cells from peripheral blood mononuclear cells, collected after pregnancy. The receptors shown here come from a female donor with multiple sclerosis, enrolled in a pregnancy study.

CDR3 region: CASNLQVANYGYTF. CDR3 coding DNA: TGTGCCAGCAACCTACAGGTTGCTAACTATGGCTACACCTTC. This chain joins TRBV5-6 and TRBJ1-2, with a possible D match to TRBD1 (5 bases). Germline values: CDR1 SGHDT, CDR2 YYEEEE. Trimming removed 6 bases from V and 0 bases from J, with 12 bases in between. The CDR3 length is 14 residues.

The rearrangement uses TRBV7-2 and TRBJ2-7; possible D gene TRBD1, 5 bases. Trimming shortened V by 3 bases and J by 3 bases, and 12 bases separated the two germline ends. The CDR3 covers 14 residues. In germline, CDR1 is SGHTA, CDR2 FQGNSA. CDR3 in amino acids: CASSFTRQSYEQYF. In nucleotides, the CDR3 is TGTGCCAGCAGCTTTACCAGACAGAGCTACGAGCAGTACTTC.

CDR3 in amino acids: CASSYRAGGDTDTQYF. CDR3 bases: TGCGCCAGCAGCTATCGGGCGGGGGGGGACACAGATACGCAGTATTTT. The chain employs TRBV5-1 and TRBJ2-3, with 9 bases identical to TRBD2. After removal of 3 bases from V and 2 bases from J, the junction contained 7 bases not matched to a gene. The length of the CDR3 is 16 residues. Germline V gene data show CDR1 as SGHRS and CDR2 as YFSETQ.

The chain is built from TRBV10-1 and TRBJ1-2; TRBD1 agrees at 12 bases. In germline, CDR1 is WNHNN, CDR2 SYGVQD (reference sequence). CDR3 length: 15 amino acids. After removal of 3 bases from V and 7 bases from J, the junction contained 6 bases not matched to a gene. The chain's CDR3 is CASSDGTGGLVGYTF. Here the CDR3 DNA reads TGCGCCAGCAGTGACGGGACAGGGGGCCTCGTTGGCTACACCTTC.

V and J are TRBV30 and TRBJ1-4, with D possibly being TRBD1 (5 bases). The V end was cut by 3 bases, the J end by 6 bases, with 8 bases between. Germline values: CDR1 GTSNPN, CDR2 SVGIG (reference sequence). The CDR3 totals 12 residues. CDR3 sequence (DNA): TGTGCCTGGAGGGGGCTCGATGAAAAACTGTTTTTT. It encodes CAWRGLDEKLFF.

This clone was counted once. CDR3 DNA: TGTGCCATCAGTATGGGACAGCAAGAGACCCAGTACTTC. It codes for CAISMGQQETQYF. The chain is built from TRBV10-3 and TRBJ2-5; TRBD1 agrees at 7 bases. Germline lookup yields CDR1 ENHRY and CDR2 SYGVKD. The CDR3 sequence is 13 residues long. The V segment lost 5 bases and the J segment 2 bases; nucleotides outside the gene matches: 2.

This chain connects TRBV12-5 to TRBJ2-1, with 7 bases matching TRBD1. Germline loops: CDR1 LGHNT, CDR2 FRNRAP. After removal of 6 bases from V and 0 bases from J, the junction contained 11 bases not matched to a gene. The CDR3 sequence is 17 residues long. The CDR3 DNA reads TGTGCTAGTGGCCAAGGACAGGTCCGTAGCTCCTACAATGAGCAGTTCTTC. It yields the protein CASGQGQVRSSYNEQFF.

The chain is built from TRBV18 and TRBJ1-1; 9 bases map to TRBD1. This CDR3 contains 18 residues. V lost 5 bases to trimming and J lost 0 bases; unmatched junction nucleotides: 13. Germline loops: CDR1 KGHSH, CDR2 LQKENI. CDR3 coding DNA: TGTGCCAGCTCATACTCGGGACAGGGTCGGGATATGAACACTGAAGCTTTCTTT. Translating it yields CASSYSGQGRDMNTEAFF.

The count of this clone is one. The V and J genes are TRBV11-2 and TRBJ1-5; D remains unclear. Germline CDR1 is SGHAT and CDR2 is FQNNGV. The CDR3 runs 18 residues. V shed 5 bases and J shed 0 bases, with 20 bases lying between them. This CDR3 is CASSHGRAGVYSNQPQHF. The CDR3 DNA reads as TGTGCCAGCAGCCACGGGAGGGCAGGAGTTTATAGCAATCAGCCCCAGCATTTT.

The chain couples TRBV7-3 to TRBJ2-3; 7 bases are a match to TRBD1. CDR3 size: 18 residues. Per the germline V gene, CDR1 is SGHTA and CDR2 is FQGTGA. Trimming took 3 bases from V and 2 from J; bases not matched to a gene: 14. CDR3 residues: CASSFHPWDRENTDTQYF. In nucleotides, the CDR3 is TGTGCCAGCAGCTTTCATCCCTGGGACAGAGAAAACACAGATACGCAGTATTTT. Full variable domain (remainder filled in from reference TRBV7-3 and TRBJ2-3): GAGVSQTPSNKVTEKGKYVELRCDPISGHTALYWYRQSLGQGPEFLIYFQGTGAADDSGLPNDRFFAVRPEGSVSTLKIQRTERGDSAVYLCASSFHPWDRENTDTQYFGPGTRLTVL.

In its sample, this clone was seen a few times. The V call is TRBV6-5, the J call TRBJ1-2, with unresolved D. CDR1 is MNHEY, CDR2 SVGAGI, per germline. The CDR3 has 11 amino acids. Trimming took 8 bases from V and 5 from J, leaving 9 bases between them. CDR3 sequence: CASGLGYGYTF. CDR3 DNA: TGTGCCAGCGGTCTCGGTTATGGCTACACCTTC.

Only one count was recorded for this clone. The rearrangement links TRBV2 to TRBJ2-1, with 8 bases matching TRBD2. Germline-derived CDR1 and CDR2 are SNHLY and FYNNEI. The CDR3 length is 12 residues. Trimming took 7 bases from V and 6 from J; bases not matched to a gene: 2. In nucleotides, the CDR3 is TGTGCCAGCACCAGCGGGGGCAATGAGCAGTTCTTC. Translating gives CASTSGGNEQFF.

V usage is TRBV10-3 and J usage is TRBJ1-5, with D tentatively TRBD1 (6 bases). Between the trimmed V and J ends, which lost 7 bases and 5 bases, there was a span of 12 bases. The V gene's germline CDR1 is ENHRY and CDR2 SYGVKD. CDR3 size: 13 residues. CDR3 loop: CAITQGFDQPQHF. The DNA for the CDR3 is TGTGCCATCACCCAGGGGTTTGATCAGCCCCAGCATTTT.

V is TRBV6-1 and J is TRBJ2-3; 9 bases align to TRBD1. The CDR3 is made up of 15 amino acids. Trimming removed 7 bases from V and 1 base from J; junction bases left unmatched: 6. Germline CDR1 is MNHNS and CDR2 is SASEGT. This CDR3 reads CASTLGQGRTDTQYF. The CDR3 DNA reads TGTGCCAGCACCCTCGGACAGGGGCGCACAGATACGCAGTATTTT.

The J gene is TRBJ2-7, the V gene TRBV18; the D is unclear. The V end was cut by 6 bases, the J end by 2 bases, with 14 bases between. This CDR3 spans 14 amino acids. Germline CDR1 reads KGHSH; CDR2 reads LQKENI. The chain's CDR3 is CASSSDSNTYEQYF. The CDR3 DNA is TGTGCCAGCTCGTCAGACTCAAACACCTACGAGCAGTACTTC.

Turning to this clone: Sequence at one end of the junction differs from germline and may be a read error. The CDR3 DNA reads TGTGCTAGTGGCTTGGAACAGGGGGTATTGAGGTATGGCTACACCTTC. This encodes CASGLEQGVLRYGYTF. V is TRBV12-5 and J is TRBJ1-2; 8 positions agree with TRBD1. CDR3 length equals 16 residues. Germline CDR1 and CDR2: LGHNT and FRNRAP.

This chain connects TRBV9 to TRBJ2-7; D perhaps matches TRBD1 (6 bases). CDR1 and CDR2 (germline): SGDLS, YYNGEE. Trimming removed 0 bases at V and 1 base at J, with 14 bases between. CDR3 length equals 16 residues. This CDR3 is CASSVGIIQGSYEQYF. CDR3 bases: TGTGCCAGCAGCGTAGGAATTATCCAGGGGTCCTACGAGCAGTACTTC.

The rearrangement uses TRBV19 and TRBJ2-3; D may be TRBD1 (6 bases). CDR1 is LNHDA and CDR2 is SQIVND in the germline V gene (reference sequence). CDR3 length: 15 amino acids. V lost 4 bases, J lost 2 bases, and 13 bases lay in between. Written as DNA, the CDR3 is TGTGCCAGTAGTAGCCAGACAGGAATCACAGATACGCAGTATTTT. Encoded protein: CASSSQTGITDTQYF.

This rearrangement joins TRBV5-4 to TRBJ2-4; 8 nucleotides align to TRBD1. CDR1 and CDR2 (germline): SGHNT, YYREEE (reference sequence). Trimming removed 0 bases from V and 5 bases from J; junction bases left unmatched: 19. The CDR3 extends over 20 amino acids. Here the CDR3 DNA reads TGTGCCAGCAGCTTGGCGGGGTGGTCGTCTTCGGCAGGGGGCGAAAACATTCAGTACTTC. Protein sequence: CASSLAGWSSSAGGENIQYF.

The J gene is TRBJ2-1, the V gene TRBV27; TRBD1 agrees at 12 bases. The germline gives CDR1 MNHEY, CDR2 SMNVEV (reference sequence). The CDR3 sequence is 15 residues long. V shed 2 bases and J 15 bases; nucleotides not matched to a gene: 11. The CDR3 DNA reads TGTGCCAGCAGTTTAAGTCCCGGGACAGGGGGCCGCAGGTTCTTC. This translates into CASSLSPGTGGRRFF.

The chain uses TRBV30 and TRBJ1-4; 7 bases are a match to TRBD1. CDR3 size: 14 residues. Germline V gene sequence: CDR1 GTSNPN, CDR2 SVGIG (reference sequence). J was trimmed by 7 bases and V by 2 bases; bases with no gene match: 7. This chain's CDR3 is CAWSSRAGGEKLFF. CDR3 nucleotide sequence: TGTGCCTGGAGTTCCCGGGCAGGGGGTGAAAAACTGTTTTTT. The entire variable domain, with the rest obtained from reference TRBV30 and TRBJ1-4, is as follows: SQTIHQWPATLVQPVGSPLSLECTVEGTSNPNLYWYRQAAGRGLQLLFYSVGIGQISSEVPQNLSASRPQDRQFILSSKKLLLSDSGFYLCAWSSRAGGEKLFFGSGTQLSVL.

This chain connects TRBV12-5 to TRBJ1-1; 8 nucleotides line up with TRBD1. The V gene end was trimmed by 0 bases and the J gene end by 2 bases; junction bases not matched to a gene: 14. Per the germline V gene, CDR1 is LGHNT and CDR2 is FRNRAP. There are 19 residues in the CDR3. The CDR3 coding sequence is TGTGCTAGTGGTTTGGTACTCTTTGGCAGGGGGCGCCTAAACACTGAAGCTTTCTTT. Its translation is CASGLVLFGRGRLNTEAFF.

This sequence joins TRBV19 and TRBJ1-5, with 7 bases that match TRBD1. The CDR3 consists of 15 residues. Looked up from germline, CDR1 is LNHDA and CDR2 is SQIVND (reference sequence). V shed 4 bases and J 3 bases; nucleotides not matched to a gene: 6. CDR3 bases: TGTGCCAGTAGTAGGTCGGGACAGCTCAATCAGCCCCAGCATTTT. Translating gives CASSRSGQLNQPQHF.